What follows is one T cell receptor beta chain and its context. Trimming pared 0 bases from V and 8 bases from J, leaving 11 bases between. Germline V gene data show CDR1 as LNHNV and CDR2 as YYDKDF (reference sequence). The CDR3 has 13 amino acids. This specimen belongs to a study of blood T cell repertoires in COVID-19. Across the whole study: The origin of the acute and convalescent COVID-19 samples was the United States, Italy and Spain. Nucleic acid was either cDNA or gDNA, and it came from T cells, B-cell-depleted T cells, or PBMCs.

In the original workflow: Nucleated cell number was recorded as an estimate derived from reference gene primer amplification. Sequenced by immunoSEQ multiplex PCR; TCRdb stores in-frame clones only, minus some. V and J calls and clone size follow that table, whereas D and trimming were derived from the DNA. The table lists tens of thousands of clones, 86% of them singletons. The chain joins TRBV15 to TRBJ2-7; D remains ambiguous. The TCR comes from an older man with active COVID-19. Sequenced material: peripheral blood. The CDR3 region has the DNA TGTGCCACCAGCAGAGATCGCTTTGGGCAGCAGTACTTC. Encoded protein: CATSRDRFGQQYF.